This T cell receptor (beta chain) was captured by sequencing in a study of CD8+CD57+ T cells in acquired aplastic anemia. Across the whole study: The mean DNA yield obtained from sorted CD4+ and CD8+ cells came to roughly 3.4 ug. Healthy donors gave about 10 million reads on average for CD4+ cells.

The trim removed 4 bases at V and 4 bases at J, leaving 4 bases unmatched. The CDR3 runs to 15 residues. Germline V CDR1 and CDR2: SGHNT, YENEEA. The template for TCR beta VDJ and CDR3 sequence profiling was genomic DNA. Each CDR3 protein gets one entry after TCRdb re-called the reads with MiXCR. The sample has approximately 200,000 distinct CDR3 sequences; approximately 50% are singletons. Overall study findings and caveats: Twenty-nine CD8+ CDR3 sequences were shared between patients and controls. Patients showed no significant difference from controls in CD8+ Simpson's diversity.

Note on this clonotype: The antigen remains unidentified.

The receptor's source is a human donor in good health, serving as a control. This rearrangement joins TRBV11-3 to TRBJ2-1; 10 bases are a match to TRBD2. The sample comprised sorted CD4+, CD8+, or CD8+CD57+ T cells (not recorded which) from PBMCs. CDR3 protein: CASSSGTSDYNEQFF. Here the CDR3 DNA reads TGTGCCAGCAGCTCCGGGACTAGCGATTACAATGAGCAGTTCTTC.